Listed below are T cell receptor beta chains from one sample, sequenced in a study of CD8 T cells in ankylosing spondylitis. TCRdb recomputed calls from the 5' RACE reads with MiXCR, one row per CDR3 protein. Among about 800,000 distinct CDR3 sequences, 12% were seen once, and the ten largest hold roughly 0.51%. The sample was blood, either unsorted or a sorted T cell fraction (not recorded which). Every receptor here comes from a male donor with ankylosing spondylitis. Both conserved end residues are part of each CDR3. D genes are given only for firm matches. A clone size is listed for some rows: how often the clone was seen (once, few, many), or a class if it is expanded.

-,TRBJ2-3,TRBV12-3/TRBV12-4,TRBD2,CASSFGREGQGDTQYF,TGTGCCAGCAGTTTCGGGCGGGAGGGCCAGGGAGATACGCAGTATTTT
many,TRBJ1-2,TRBV10-3,-,CAIGRDNFYGYTF,TGTGCCATCGGCCGGGACAACTTCTATGGCTACACCTTC
few,TRBJ2-3,TRBV6-5,-,CASSSPTKSTDTQYF,TGTGCCAGCAGTTCCCCGACCAAGAGCACAGATACGCAGTATTTT
many,TRBJ2-7,TRBV7-9,TRBD1,CASSPGQASYEQYF,TGTGCCAGCAGCCCGGGACAGGCCTCCTACGAGCAGTACTTC
few,TRBJ2-7,TRBV20-1,TRBD2,CSDPTGPGTSITYEQYF,TGCAGTGACCCGACAGGTCCCGGGACTAGCATAACCTACGAGCAGTACTTC
many,TRBJ2-1,TRBV20-1,TRBD2,CSAYPSGGAGNIDNEQFF,TGCAGTGCTTACCCCAGCGGGGGGGCGGGTAATATAGACAATGAGCAGTTCTTC
-,TRBJ2-7,TRBV20-1,-,CSVVAETYEQYF,TGCAGTGTTGTAGCGGAGACCTACGAGCAGTACTTC
-,TRBJ2-3,TRBV6-1,TRBD2,CASRSPGGQDTQYF,TGTGCCAGCAGGAGTCCGGGGGGGCAAGATACGCAGTATTTT
few,TRBJ2-1,TRBV12-3/TRBV12-4,TRBD2,CASSSKRGGWDEQFF,TGTGCCAGCAGTTCAAAGCGGGGGGGCTGGGATGAGCAGTTCTTC
-,TRBJ2-3,TRBV6-2/TRBV6-3,-,CASSSYLNPQYF,TGTGCCAGCAGTTCCTACCTTAATCCGCAGTATTTT
many,TRBJ2-7,TRBV12-3/TRBV12-4,-,CASSPGEFDVYEQYF,TGTGCCAGCAGTCCCGGAGAGTTCGATGTCTACGAGCAGTACTTC
few,TRBJ2-3,TRBV20-1,TRBD1,CSAHYGQGPRDTQYF,TGCAGTGCCCACTATGGACAGGGGCCAAGGGATACGCAGTATTTT
many,TRBJ2-5,TRBV20-1,-,CSARLRDRQETQYF,TGCAGTGCTAGGCTGAGAGACAGGCAAGAGACCCAGTACTTC
-,TRBJ1-1,TRBV20-1,-,CSATRPIPFF,TGCAGTGCTACTCGACCGATCCCGTTCTTT
-,TRBJ1-1,TRBV5-1,-,CASSLKLSTEAFF,TGCGCCAGCAGCTTGAAATTGAGCACTGAAGCTTTCTTT
-,TRBJ2-7,TRBV4-3,-,CASSQVSGVQGEQYF,TGCGCCAGCAGCCAAGTTAGTGGGGTCCAAGGGGAGCAGTACTTC
many,TRBJ2-1,TRBV4-2,-,CASSQDRSSSYNEQFF,TGTGCCAGCAGCCAAGACCGATCGAGCTCCTACAATGAGCAGTTCTTC
many,TRBJ2-7,TRBV29-1,TRBD2,CSVEALAGATYEQYF,TGCAGCGTTGAAGCACTAGCGGGGGCCACCTACGAGCAGTACTTC
-,TRBJ1-1,TRBV5-5,-,CASSLAGSNRAEAFF,TGTGCCAGCAGCTTGGCCGGATCGAACCGGGCCGAAGCTTTCTTT
-,TRBJ1-6,TRBV7-9,-,CASSRGSDSYNSPLHF,TGTGCCAGCAGCCGCGGGTCGGACAGCTATAATTCACCCCTCCACTTT
-,TRBJ2-7,TRBV28,-,CASRAFPNPSYEQYF,TGTGCCAGCAGAGCTTTCCCGAACCCCTCCTACGAGCAGTACTTC
-,TRBJ2-5,TRBV20-1,-,CSPKAGATQYF,TGCAGCCCGAAAGCAGGGGCGACCCAGTACTTC
few,TRBJ1-1,TRBV20-1,-,CSATGGLRTEAFF,TGCAGTGCCACCGGCGGACTTAGGACTGAAGCTTTCTTT
few,TRBJ2-1,TRBV15,TRBD2,CATSRDLGLAGFYNEQFF,TGTGCCACCAGCAGAGATTTGGGACTAGCGGGATTCTACAATGAGCAGTTCTTC
-,TRBJ2-5,TRBV20-1,-,CSATLGARQETQYF,TGCAGTGCTACACTCGGGGCGCGCCAAGAGACCCAGTACTTC
few,TRBJ2-7,TRBV20-1,TRBD2,CSSLAGSDEQYF,TGCAGTTCCCTAGCGGGGTCCGACGAGCAGTACTTC
many,TRBJ2-1,TRBV6-1,TRBD2,CASSARLAGSYNEQFF,TGTGCCAGCAGTGCTCGACTAGCGGGCTCCTACAATGAGCAGTTCTTC
few,TRBJ2-1,TRBV18,TRBD2,CASSPLREGLGNEQFF,TGTGCCAGCTCACCGTTAAGGGAGGGACTGGGCAATGAGCAGTTCTTC
few,TRBJ2-3,TRBV20-1,TRBD2,CSAKGLIKTSPSTDTQYF,TGCAGTGCTAAAGGCCTTATTAAGACTAGCCCTAGCACAGATACGCAGTATTTT
-,TRBJ2-7,TRBV5-1,-,CASSQGPTAYEQYF,TGCGCCAGCAGCCAGGGTCCTACTGCCTACGAGCAGTACTTC
-,TRBJ1-2,TRBV10-3,-,CAISDKGWTYGYTF,TGTGCCATCAGTGATAAGGGGTGGACCTATGGCTACACCTTC
many,TRBJ2-5,TRBV29-1,-,CSVAPRGVIETQYF,TGCAGCGTTGCCCCCAGGGGCGTAATAGAGACCCAGTACTTC
many,TRBJ2-7,TRBV7-2,-,CASSLRQGGYEQYF,TGTGCCAGCAGTTTAAGGCAGGGGGGCTACGAGCAGTACTTC
few,TRBJ2-5,TRBV14,-,CASSQGRRGGETQYF,TGTGCCAGCAGCCAAGGACGACGGGGTGGAGAGACCCAGTACTTC
few,TRBJ1-4,TRBV7-9,-,CASSFLGQGEKLFF,TGTGCCAGCAGCTTTCTGGGACAAGGCGAAAAACTGTTTTTT
-,TRBJ2-3,TRBV7-8,-,CASTPTGVTDTQYF,TGTGCCAGCACCCCTACGGGCGTCACAGATACGCAGTATTTT
-,TRBJ1-1,TRBV28,-,CASSSFGDPRTEAFF,TGTGCCAGCAGTTCTTTCGGGGATCCGCGCACTGAAGCTTTCTTT
few,TRBJ1-1,TRBV12-3/TRBV12-4,-,CASSSPPASTEAFF,TGTGCCAGCAGTTCACCCCCGGCCTCCACTGAAGCTTTCTTT
-,TRBJ1-1,TRBV20-1,-,CSASRLVDTEAFF,TGCAGTGCCTCCCGGCTGGTGGACACTGAAGCTTTCTTT
-,TRBJ2-7,TRBV6-2/TRBV6-3,TRBD1,CASSYTGQGGEQYF,TGTGCCAGCAGTTACACCGGACAGGGAGGCGAGCAGTACTTC
many,TRBJ2-1,TRBV7-2,TRBD1,CASSFDRGAYNEQFF,TGTGCCAGCAGCTTCGACAGGGGGGCCTACAATGAGCAGTTCTTC